This T cell receptor beta chain is drawn from a study of monozygotic twins with inflammatory bowel disease. Following a re-call of the 5' RACE reads, TCRdb has one entry per CDR3 protein and lacks DNA. The sample's table shows tens of thousands of distinct CDR3 sequences. The CDR3 runs 14 residues. In germline, CDR1 is DFQATT, CDR2 SNEGSKA (reference sequence). Material for sequencing was blood. The origin of this receptor is a human donor with ulcerative colitis or Crohn's disease, or a healthy co-twin of an affected twin (not recorded which). V usage is TRBV20-1 and J usage is TRBJ2-1; the D call from TCRdb, TRBD2, cannot be confirmed without DNA. The CDR3 region is CSALAGGTYNEQFF.